Following are 27 T cell receptor beta chains from one sample sequenced in a study of neoadjuvant nivolumab and ipilimumab in lung cancer. Using immunoSEQ multiplex PCR, the repertoire was profiled, and TCRdb retains in-frame clones only, with some absent. This repertoire shows tens of thousands of clones, 92% found once; its top ten account for 2% to 2.5%. Source: peripheral blood, taken after neoadjuvant nivolumab, alone or with ipilimumab, at or shortly before surgery. The source of these receptors is an adult with non-small cell lung cancer.

This clone qualifies as large. The chain carries TRBV29-1 and TRBJ2-3; D is possibly TRBD1 or TRBD2 (6 bases each). V lost 4 bases to trimming and J lost 6 bases, with 14 bases between them. There are 13 residues in the CDR3. Germline V gene sequence: CDR1 SQVTM, CDR2 ANQGSEA. Here the CDR3 reads CSVGAGEADTQYF. The CDR3 DNA reads TGCAGCGTTGGGGCAGGGGAGGCGGATACGCAGTATTTT.

V usage is TRBV7-2 and J usage is TRBJ2-5; possible D gene TRBD1, 5 bases. The V gene lost 3 bases and the J gene lost 5 bases, with 13 bases spanning the gap. The germline V gene encodes CDR1 SGHTA and CDR2 FQGNSA. The CDR3 runs to 14 residues. CDR3 coding DNA: TGTGCCAGCAGCTTCCAGGGATTACAGGAGACCCAGTACTTC. This gives the protein CASSFQGLQETQYF.

The V call is TRBV6-5, the J call TRBJ2-2, with D unresolved. There are 12 residues in the CDR3. The germline CDR1 and CDR2 sequences are MNHEY and SVGAGI. V was shortened by 6 bases and J by 6 bases, with 8 bases between the two germline ends. The CDR3 nucleotides read TGTGCCAGCAGGGAGAGTCCCGGGGAGCTGTTTTTT. The encoded protein is CASRESPGELFF.

The chain employs TRBV1 and TRBJ2-4; the table's D gene call, TRBD2, was not cross checked with the DNA. TRBV1 is a pseudogene segment. This CDR3 region has 16 residues. The CDR3 protein is CTSSLRLAGGKNIQYF. Written as DNA, the CDR3 is TGCACCAGCAGCCTCCGACTAGCGGGAGGCAAAAACATTCAGTACTTC.

This clone appeared a single time. This chain joins TRBV29-1 and TRBJ1-1, with 7 nucleotides matching TRBD1. The CDR3 totals 14 residues. J gave up 1 base and V 6 bases, and 8 bases lay outside the gene matches. Germline V CDR1 and CDR2: SQVTM, ANQGSEA. The CDR3 protein is CSVANGQANTEAFF. CDR3 sequence (DNA): TGCAGCGTCGCCAACGGACAGGCGAACACTGAAGCTTTCTTT. Drawing the rest from reference TRBV29-1 and TRBJ1-1, the complete variable domain is SAVISQKPSRDICQRGTSLTIQCQVDSQVTMMFWYRQQPGQSLTLIATANQGSEATYESGFVIDKFPISRPNLTFSTLTVSNMSPEDSSIYLCSVANGQANTEAFFGQGTRLTVV.

V gene TRBV9 combines with J gene TRBJ1-1; unclear D gene. The CDR3 is 15 residues long. Germline lookup yields CDR1 SGDLS and CDR2 YYNGEE. Trimming shortened V by 1 base and J by 0 bases, and 10 bases separated the two germline ends. CDR3 protein: CASSVSQLMNTEAFF. The CDR3 DNA reads TGTGCCAGCAGCGTAAGTCAACTCATGAACACTGAAGCTTTCTTT. Together with reference TRBV9 and TRBJ1-1, the CDR3 gives the full variable domain: DSGVTQTPKHLITATGQRVTLRCSPRSGDLSVYWYQQSLDQGLQFLIQYYNGEERAKGNILERFSAQQFPDLHSELNLSSLELGDSALYFCASSVSQLMNTEAFFGQGTRLTVV.

V is TRBV19 and J is TRBJ1-5; D is unresolved. CDR1 is LNHDA, CDR2 SQIVND, per germline (reference sequence). Trimming pared 5 bases from V and 2 bases from J, leaving 16 bases between. This CDR3 spans 16 amino acids. The CDR3 loop is CASSPPPGRGNQPQHF. In DNA form, the CDR3 reads TGTGCCAGTAGTCCGCCCCCGGGGAGGGGCAATCAGCCCCAGCATTTT.

This clone was counted once. V and J are TRBV5-1 and TRBJ1-1, with TRBD1 matching over 7 bases. There are 15 residues in the CDR3. After removal of 2 bases from V and 5 bases from J, the junction contained 9 bases not matched to a gene. Germline CDR1 is SGHRS and CDR2 is YFSETQ. DNA for the CDR3: TGCGCCAGCAGCTTCAACAGGGGAAGAGGTACTGAAGCTTTCTTT. Translated, it gives CASSFNRGRGTEAFF.

This clone was observed once. CDR3 in amino acids: CASSGTRSMETQYF. In DNA form, the CDR3 reads TGTGCCAGCAGTGGGACTAGGAGTATGGAGACCCAGTACTTC. V and J are TRBV6-1 and TRBJ2-5; TRBD2 agrees at 7 bases. With 4 bases clipped from V and 5 bases from J, the junction kept 7 bases outside the gene matches. The germline V gene encodes CDR1 MNHNS and CDR2 SASEGT. This CDR3 is built from 14 residues.

This clone has just one count. The V and J genes are TRBV11-2 and TRBJ2-1; 8 nucleotides align to TRBD2. The germline gives CDR1 SGHAT, CDR2 FQNNGV. Trimming removed 1 base from V and 8 bases from J; junction bases left unmatched: 7. The CDR3 extends over 15 amino acids. CDR3 sequence: CASSLGSGSIYEQFF. CDR3 sequence (DNA): TGTGCCAGCAGCTTAGGCAGCGGGAGTATTTATGAGCAGTTCTTC.

The rearrangement uses TRBV5-5 and TRBJ2-4, with 8 bases that match TRBD1. Trimming removed 4 bases from V and 8 bases from J; junction bases left unmatched: 2. Germline assignment: CDR1 SGHKS and CDR2 YYEKEE (reference sequence). This CDR3 comprises 12 residues. CDR3 nucleotides: TGTGCCAGCAGCGCACAGGGGGACATTCAGTACTTC. Its protein is CASSAQGDIQYF.

The CDR3 here is CASSESGPNIQYF. The CDR3 DNA reads as TGCGCCAGCAGTGAGTCGGGTCCAAACATTCAGTACTTC. The chain carries TRBV10-1 and TRBJ2-4, with D hard to call. Per the germline V gene, CDR1 is WNHNN and CDR2 is SYGVQD (reference sequence). Trimming took off 0 bases at V and 6 bases at J, with 6 bases between the two ends. This CDR3 is 13 amino acids long.

The chain employs TRBV5-1 and TRBJ1-1; D may be TRBD1 (5 bases). The germline V gene has CDR1 SGHRS and CDR2 YFSETQ. This CDR3 has 15 residues. V lost 4 bases and J 1 base, leaving 14 bases between the germline ends. As DNA, the CDR3 is TGCGCCAGCAGCCGAGGGACGAATGCGAACACTGAAGCTTTCTTT. Translation gives CASSRGTNANTEAFF.

This chain uses TRBV10-2 with TRBJ2-7; 12 bases agree with TRBD2. Germline loops: CDR1 WSHSY, CDR2 SAAADI. V shed 1 base and J 5 bases; nucleotides not matched to a gene: 9. The CDR3 spans 17 residues. In nucleotides, the CDR3 is TGCGCCAGCAGTGAGTTCCGACTAGCGGGGGCTCGGGACGAGCAGTACTTC. Translation gives CASSEFRLAGARDEQYF.

In its sample, this clone was seen a few times. The chain has TRBV25-1 and TRBJ1-1; D unclear. The CDR3 runs 13 residues. Germline CDR1 is MGHDK and CDR2 is SYGVNS. The V end lost 6 bases, the J end lost 0 bases, and 8 bases lay between the germline ends. The CDR3 bases are TGTGCCAGCAGGGCCACAGTGAACACTGAAGCTTTCTTT. It translates to CASRATVNTEAFF. The full variable domain, rest sourced from reference TRBV25-1 and TRBJ1-1, is EADIYQTPRYLVIGTGKKITLECSQTMGHDKMYWYQQDPGMELHLIHYSYGVNSTEKGDLSSESTVSRIRTEHFPLTLESARPSHTSQYLCASRATVNTEAFFGQGTRLTVV.

V and J are TRBV6-5 and TRBJ2-7; 10 positions agree with TRBD2. The CDR3 is made up of 15 amino acids. V dropped 8 bases and J dropped 5; count of bases not matched to a gene: 12. CDR1 MNHEY and CDR2 SVGAGI come from the germline V gene. CDR3 bases: TGTGCCAGCGCCTTCGCTAGCGGGAGTAGACACGAGCAGTACTTC. Protein: CASAFASGSRHEQYF.

The chain joins TRBV25-1 to TRBJ2-5, with 7 bases lining up with TRBD1. CDR3 length: 14 amino acids. J lost 7 bases, V lost 6 bases, and 11 bases had no gene match. Per the germline V gene, CDR1 is MGHDK and CDR2 is SYGVNS. Here the CDR3 reads CASRESRQGGTQYF. As DNA, the CDR3 is TGTGCCAGCAGGGAAAGCCGACAGGGTGGGACCCAGTACTTC.

The rearrangement uses TRBV15 and TRBJ2-1; 12 bases line up with TRBD1. V lost 4 bases, J lost 8 bases, and 12 bases stayed unmatched. Germline lookup yields CDR1 LNHNV and CDR2 YYDKDF (reference sequence). The CDR3 extends over 17 amino acids. CDR3 region: CATSTPPGQGASDEQFF. CDR3 sequence (DNA): TGTGCCACCAGCACACCCCCGGGACAGGGGGCTTCTGATGAGCAGTTCTTC.

The V gene is TRBV28, the J gene TRBJ2-7, with a weak D call TRBD1 (6 bases). V gave up 7 bases and J gave up 3 bases, with 10 bases separating them. The CDR3 runs to 12 residues. Germline loops: CDR1 MDHEN, CDR2 SYDVKM. CDR3 nucleotide sequence: TGTGCCAGCACCTACAGGGACTACGAGCAGTACTTC. This encodes CASTYRDYEQYF.

For the CDR3, the DNA is TGTGCCATCAGGACAGGGAGGCAAGAGACCCAGTACTTC. It yields the protein CAIRTGRQETQYF. The rearrangement links TRBV6-1 to TRBJ2-5; 8 bases fit TRBD1. J was trimmed by 2 bases and V by 10 bases; bases with no gene match: 6. Germline V lookup: CDR1 MNHNS, CDR2 SASEGT. The CDR3 totals 13 residues.

In its sample, this clone was seen a few times. The genes are TRBV5-1 and TRBJ2-1; 8 nucleotides line up with TRBD1. The CDR3 is 16 amino acids. Germline V CDR1 and CDR2: SGHRS, YFSETQ. V shed 4 bases and J 0 bases; nucleotides not matched to a gene: 6. DNA for the CDR3: TGCGCCAGCAGCGGGACAGGTGCAAGCTCCTACAATGAGCAGTTCTTC. This gives the protein CASSGTGASSYNEQFF.

CDR3 sequence reads: CASSPPRGTGNSEQYF. CDR3 DNA: TGTGCCAGCAGCCCCCCCCGGGGGACAGGGAATTCCGAGCAGTACTTC. The rearrangement links TRBV11-3 to TRBJ2-7; 9 nucleotides align to TRBD1. Germline loops: CDR1 SGHNT, CDR2 YENEEA. The CDR3 contains 16 residues. V trimming: 5 bases; J trimming: 6 bases; junction bases outside the gene matches: 14.

V and J are TRBV5-6 and TRBJ2-7; D is unclear. This CDR3 is built from 13 residues. Deletions cut 0 bases from V and 1 base from J, with 5 bases between. The germline gives CDR1 SGHDT, CDR2 YYEEEE. The CDR3 loop is CASSLGRSYEQYF. The DNA for the CDR3 is TGTGCCAGCAGCTTGGGCAGGTCCTACGAGCAGTACTTC.

V is TRBV2 and J is TRBJ1-2; 7 bases match TRBD1. V was clipped by 1 base and J by 4 bases; unmatched bases: 3. The length of the CDR3 is 14 residues. Germline CDR1 SNHLY, CDR2 FYNNEI. The CDR3 protein is CASSEVQGIYGYTF. CDR3 in DNA: TGTGCCAGCAGTGAAGTACAGGGGATCTATGGCTACACCTTC. Full variable domain (missing parts from reference TRBV2 and TRBJ1-2): EPEVTQTPSHQVTQMGQEVILRCVPISNHLYFYWYRQILGQKVEFLVSFYNNEISEKSEIFDDQFSVERPDGSNFTLKIRSTKLEDSAMYFCASSEVQGIYGYTFGSGTRLTVV.

CDR3 region: CASSRTQGVVETQYF. DNA for the CDR3: TGTGCCAGCAGCCGAACCCAGGGTGTGGTGGAGACCCAGTACTTC. The rearrangement links TRBV13 to TRBJ2-5; D perhaps matches TRBD1 (5 bases). The CDR3 runs 15 residues. Germline CDR1 is PRHDT and CDR2 is FYEKMQ (reference sequence). Trimming removed 5 bases from V and 5 bases from J, with 18 bases in between. Full variable domain (missing parts from reference TRBV13 and TRBJ2-5): AAGVIQSPRHLIKEKRETATLKCYPIPRHDTVYWYQQGPGQDPQFLISFYEKMQSDKGSIPDRFSAQQFSDYHSELNMSSLELGDSALYFCASSRTQGVVETQYFGPGTRLLVL.

This clone was observed once. The rearrangement uses TRBV6-6 and TRBJ2-5; 10 bases fit TRBD1. CDR3 length equals 15 residues. The germline CDR1 and CDR2 sequences are MNHNY and SVGAGI (reference sequence). The junction had 10 bases not matched to a gene; V was cut back by 6 bases and J by 6 bases. The CDR3 nucleotides are TGTGCCAGCAGCTCCGGGACAGGGGTCGTGAAGACCCAGTACTTC. Amino acid sequence: CASSSGTGVVKTQYF.

This sequence joins TRBV27 and TRBJ1-5; D call uncertain. The CDR3 length is 13 residues. Trimming left V 5 bases short and J 9 bases short, with 14 bases between. Germline loops: CDR1 MNHEY, CDR2 SMNVEV (reference sequence). This CDR3 is CASSERGALPQHF. DNA for the CDR3: TGTGCCAGCAGTGAAAGAGGTGCATTGCCCCAGCATTTT.